Given below is one T cell receptor (beta chain) in context. Per the study methods: Reference gene primer amplification in the assay estimated nucleated cell counts. TCRdb's copy holds only in-frame clones and misses some; the assay was immunoSEQ multiplex PCR. V and J calls and clone size come straight from that table; D and trimming were deduced from the DNA. This table holds some 290,000 clones, about 88% found once. This entry belongs to a study of blood T cell repertoires in COVID-19. At the level of the study: The United States, Italy and Spain provided the acute and convalescent COVID-19 samples. Sample material is recorded as cDNA or gDNA derived from T cells, B-cell-depleted T cells, or PBMCs.

Deletions cut 6 bases from V and 0 bases from J, with 18 bases between. This CDR3 is 17 amino acids long. The chain recombines TRBV6-7 with TRBJ1-3; D perhaps matches TRBD1 (5 bases). TRBV6-7 is given ORF status, its function remaining uncertain. The sequencing sample was made of peripheral blood. This TCR came from a man aged 18-30 years with active or convalescent COVID-19. The chain's CDR3 is CASRKGRTRRSGNTIYF. Written as DNA, the CDR3 is TGTGCCAGCAGGAAAGGGCGGACACGCCGCTCTGGAAACACCATATATTTT.